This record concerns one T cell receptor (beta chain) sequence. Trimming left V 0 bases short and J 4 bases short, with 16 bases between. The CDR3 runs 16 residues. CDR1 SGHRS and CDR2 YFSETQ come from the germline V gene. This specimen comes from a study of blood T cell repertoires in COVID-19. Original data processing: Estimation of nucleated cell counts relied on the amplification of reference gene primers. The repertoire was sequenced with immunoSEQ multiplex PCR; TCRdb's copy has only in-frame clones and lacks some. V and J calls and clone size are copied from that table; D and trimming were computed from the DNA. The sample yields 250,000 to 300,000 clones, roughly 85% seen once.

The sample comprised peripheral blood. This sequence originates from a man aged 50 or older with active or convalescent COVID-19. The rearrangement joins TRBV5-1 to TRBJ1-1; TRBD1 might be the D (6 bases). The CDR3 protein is CASSLDAGAIFTEAFF. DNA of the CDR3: TGCGCCAGCAGCTTGGATGCAGGGGCCATATTCACTGAAGCTTTCTTT.